What follows is one TCR beta chain and its context. This entry comes from a study of blood T cell repertoires in COVID-19. Across the whole study: COVID-19 samples from acute and convalescent phases originated in the United States, Italy and Spain. PBMCs, B-cell-depleted T cells, or T cells provided the cDNA or gDNA that made up the material.

Categorization into cohorts depended on clinical history that participants reported. The CDR3 spans 16 residues. Trimming removed 5 bases from V and 2 bases from J, with 17 bases in between. The germline gives CDR1 SGHRS, CDR2 YFSETQ. Assay: immunoSEQ multiplex PCR; the TCRdb copy retains only in-frame clones and omits some. The data show roughly 210,000 clones, with around 86% seen just once and around 7% held by the top ten. The receptor comes from a man in his thirties or forties in a cohort exposed to, infected with or recovered from COVID-19 (not recorded which). Sample: PBMCs or T cells enriched from blood (not recorded which). The chain joins TRBV5-1 to TRBJ2-1; a possible D gene is TRBD1 (6 bases). The CDR3 DNA follows: TGCGCCAGCAGTCGGATCCCGGGACAAACCTACAATGAGCAGTTCTTC. Amino acid sequence: CASSRIPGQTYNEQFF.